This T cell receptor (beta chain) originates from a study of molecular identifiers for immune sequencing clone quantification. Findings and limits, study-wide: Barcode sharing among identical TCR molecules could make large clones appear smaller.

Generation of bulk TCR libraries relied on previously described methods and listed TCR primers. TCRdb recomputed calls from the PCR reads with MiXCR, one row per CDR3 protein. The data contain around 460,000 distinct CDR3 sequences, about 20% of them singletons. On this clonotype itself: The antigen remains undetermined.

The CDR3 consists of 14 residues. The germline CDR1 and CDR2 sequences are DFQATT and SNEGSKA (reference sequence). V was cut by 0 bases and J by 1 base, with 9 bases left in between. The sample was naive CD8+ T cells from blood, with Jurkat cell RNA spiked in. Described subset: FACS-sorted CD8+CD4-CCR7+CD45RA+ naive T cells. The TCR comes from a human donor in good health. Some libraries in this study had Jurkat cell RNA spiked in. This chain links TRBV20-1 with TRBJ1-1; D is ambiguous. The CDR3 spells CSARDVGQNTEAFF. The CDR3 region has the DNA TGCAGTGCTAGAGATGTAGGTCAGAACACTGAAGCTTTCTTT.